These T cell receptor beta chains were read from a single sample in a study of CD8+CD57+ T cells in acquired aplastic anemia. MiXCR, applied by TCRdb to the reads, yields one record per CDR3 protein. The sample lists under 200,000 distinct CDR3 sequences; about half were seen once. Sequencing was carried out using sorted CD4+, CD8+, or CD8+CD57+ T cells (not recorded which) from PBMCs. The origin of the receptors is a human donor with aplastic anemia. Each CDR3 is given with its conserved first and last residue. The D gene is left open where the match is weak. The listing skips clone size in some rows; elsewhere it reads once, few, many or a size class.

j_call d_call v_call clone_size cdr3_aa cdr3_nt
TRBJ2-5 TRBD2 TRBV24-1 - CATSDSAGGPGIETQYF TGTGCCACCAGTGATTCAGCGGGGGGGCCTGGTATTGAGACCCAGTACTTC
TRBJ1-2 - TRBV29-1 many CSAPGVANYGYTF TGCAGCGCCCCCGGGGTAGCTAACTATGGCTACACCTTC
TRBJ2-7 - TRBV24-1 - CASRSGSLNEQYF TGTGCCAGCCGCTCGGGCTCCCTCAACGAGCAGTACTTC
TRBJ2-7 TRBD2 TRBV15 - CATSRPGTSIHEQYF TGTGCCACCAGCAGACCCGGGACTAGCATACACGAGCAGTACTTC
TRBJ1-4 TRBD1 TRBV11-1 - CASSLSGQGINEKLFF TGTGCCAGCAGCTTATCGGGACAGGGAATTAATGAAAAACTGTTTTTT
TRBJ1-5 - TRBV12-3/TRBV12-4 many CASSLGFVQHF TGTGCCAGCAGCTTAGGGTTCGTCCAGCATTTT
TRBJ1-1 - TRBV7-9 - CASSLGTVPTEAFF TGTGCCAGCAGCTTAGGGACAGTTCCCACTGAAGCTTTCTTT
TRBJ1-6 TRBD1 TRBV11-2 - CASSPGTGGRSPLHF TGTGCCAGCAGCCCAGGGACAGGGGGAAGATCACCCCTCCACTTT
TRBJ2-7 - TRBV15 medium-sized CATSRSSGEQYF TGTGCCACCAGCAGGTCGTCGGGCGAGCAGTACTTC
TRBJ2-5 TRBD2 TRBV29-1 - CSVDGWGGTGETQYF TGCAGCGTTGACGGTTGGGGGGGGACGGGTGAGACCCAGTACTTC
TRBJ1-1 - TRBV9 - CASSAGGVLMKTEAFF TGTGCCAGCAGCGCCGGGGGGGTGTTGATGAAGACTGAAGCTTTCTTT
TRBJ2-1 - TRBV4-1 - CASSRGNAKYNEQFF TGCGCCAGCAGCCGCGGGAACGCTAAATACAATGAGCAGTTCTTC
TRBJ2-3 TRBD1 TRBV5-1 many CASSSTGDGTDTQYF TGCGCCAGCAGCTCGACAGGGGACGGCACAGATACGCAGTATTTT
TRBJ2-3 - TRBV29-1 many CSVATSTDTQYF TGCAGCGTTGCGACTAGCACAGATACGCAGTATTTT
TRBJ2-3 - TRBV3-1 - CASSQESREKADTQYF TGTGCCAGCAGCCAAGAGTCTCGGGAGAAGGCAGATACGCAGTATTTT
TRBJ2-1 - TRBV2 - CASSDRAWFF TGTGCCAGCAGTGATCGTGCTTGGTTCTTC
TRBJ2-7 TRBD2 TRBV29-1 once CSATTSWRGAYEQYF TGCAGCGCTACGACCAGTTGGCGGGGGGCCTACGAGCAGTACTTC
TRBJ2-5 TRBD1 TRBV29-1 many CSVEHGTGYQETQYF TGCAGCGTTGAACATGGGACAGGGTACCAAGAGACCCAGTACTTC
TRBJ1-1 - TRBV5-1 many CASSLRGTGNTEAFF TGCGCCAGCAGCTTGCGAGGGACGGGGAACACTGAAGCTTTCTTT
TRBJ1-5 - TRBV19 - CASSIQRNQPQHF TGTGCCAGTAGTATTCAGCGGAATCAGCCCCAGCATTTT
TRBJ2-3 - TRBV6-5 many CASSSQPAVGDTQYF TGTGCCAGCAGTTCACAGCCCGCGGTGGGAGATACGCAGTATTTT
TRBJ1-2 - TRBV5-1 many CASSSDTSRGYTF TGCGCCAGCAGCTCGGACACCTCCCGGGGCTACACCTTC
TRBJ1-4 - TRBV7-2 - CASSLMGLLSEKLFF TGTGCCAGCAGCTTAATGGGGTTGTTAAGTGAAAAACTGTTTTTT
TRBJ2-4 - TRBV6-1 many CASSGGNIQYF TGTGCCAGCAGTGGGGGGAACATTCAGTACTTC
TRBJ1-5 - TRBV20-1 once CSASPGQFNQPQHF TGCAGTGCTAGTCCTGGACAGTTCAATCAGCCCCAGCATTTT
TRBJ2-2 - TRBV7-7 many CASSSDSPGELFF TGTGCCAGCAGCTCGGACAGCCCCGGGGAGCTGTTTTTT
TRBJ1-6 - TRBV10-3 few CAISAQGSSPLHF TGTGCCATCAGTGCCCAGGGAAGCTCACCCCTCCACTTT
TRBJ2-1 - TRBV10-1 - CANYHRNEQFF TGCGCCAACTACCATAGGAATGAGCAGTTCTTC
TRBJ2-7 TRBD2 TRBV6-1 - CASSPIGAGRPSYEQYF TGTGCCAGCAGCCCCATAGGAGCGGGGCGACCCTCCTACGAGCAGTACTTC
TRBJ2-5 - TRBV5-1 many CASSPTGRRQETQYF TGCGCCAGCAGCCCCACTGGGAGGCGACAAGAGACCCAGTACTTC
TRBJ1-1 - TRBV30 - CAWIPVGPTEAFF TGTGCCTGGATCCCCGTCGGTCCTACTGAAGCTTTCTTT
TRBJ2-5 - TRBV7-2 many CASSPVWETQYF TGTGCCAGCAGCCCTGTATGGGAGACCCAGTACTTC
TRBJ1-1 - TRBV20-1 - CSARKFGATEAFF TGCAGTGCTAGAAAGTTTGGGGCCACTGAAGCTTTCTTT
TRBJ1-5 - TRBV6-2/TRBV6-3 - CASSSLNLVQGSNQPQHF TGTGCCAGCAGTTCTCTCAACCTCGTGCAGGGGAGCAATCAGCCCCAGCATTTT
TRBJ2-7 TRBD2 TRBV11-1 many CASSPGTKGYEQYF TGTGCCAGCAGCCCCGGGACTAAGGGCTACGAGCAGTACTTC
TRBJ2-3 - TRBV20-1 - CSASNPRGGTQYF TGCAGTGCTAGCAACCCGCGGGGCGGTACGCAGTATTTT
TRBJ1-3 - TRBV9 many CASSVASGQISGNTIYF TGTGCCAGCAGCGTAGCTAGCGGACAGATCTCTGGAAACACCATATATTTT
TRBJ2-1 TRBD2 TRBV14 - CASSQPSGGDEQFF TGTGCCAGCAGCCAACCTAGCGGGGGGGATGAGCAGTTCTTC
TRBJ1-2 - TRBV19 many CASKNRPGYGYTF TGTGCCAGTAAAAACAGGCCCGGTTATGGCTACACCTTC
TRBJ2-1 TRBD2 TRBV5-6 many CASRVSGGANNEQFF TGTGCCAGCAGGGTCAGCGGGGGGGCGAACAATGAGCAGTTCTTC
TRBJ2-5 - TRBV20-1 many CSARARTGMGVETQYF TGCAGTGCTAGAGCCCGAACAGGGATGGGCGTAGAGACCCAGTACTTC
TRBJ2-3 TRBD2 TRBV20-1 many CSARDYGRGTDTQYF TGCAGTGCTAGAGATTACGGGAGGGGCACAGATACGCAGTATTTT
TRBJ2-2 TRBD2 TRBV9 many CASSVSSGSKAGELFF TGTGCCAGCAGCGTGTCTAGCGGGAGTAAAGCCGGGGAGCTGTTTTTT
TRBJ1-1 TRBD1 TRBV7-3 - CASRGQKNTEAFF TGTGCCAGTCGGGGACAGAAGAACACTGAAGCTTTCTTT
TRBJ2-1 TRBD2 TRBV5-6 many CASNGVAGNEQFF TGTGCCAGCAACGGGGTAGCGGGAAATGAGCAGTTCTTC
TRBJ2-5 - TRBV19 - CASSPLVVSETQYF TGTGCCAGTAGTCCCTTGGTAGTCTCGGAGACCCAGTACTTC
TRBJ2-6 - TRBV19 few CASSIAGSGANVLTF TGTGCCAGTAGTATTGCGGGATCTGGGGCCAACGTCCTGACTTTC
TRBJ1-1 TRBD1 TRBV19 many CASSPTQGARTEAFF TGTGCCAGTAGCCCCACCCAGGGGGCGCGGACTGAAGCTTTCTTT
TRBJ1-1 - TRBV2 few CAGSSTENTEAFF TGTGCCGGCAGCTCGACAGAGAACACTGAAGCTTTCTTT
TRBJ2-2 - TRBV11-1 many CASSLATSLNTGELFF TGTGCCAGCAGCTTAGCGACTTCCCTGAACACCGGGGAGCTGTTTTTT
TRBJ1-4 - TRBV6-1 few CASQPPTGRSTNEKLFF TGTGCCAGCCAGCCCCCGACAGGAAGATCAACTAATGAAAAACTGTTTTTT
TRBJ2-7 TRBD2 TRBV6-2/TRBV6-3 many CASSVFRGGPYEQYF TGTGCCAGCAGTGTCTTTCGCGGGGGGCCCTACGAGCAGTACTTC
TRBJ2-7 - TRBV20-1 few CSARRGARRRTYEQYF TGCAGTGCTAGGCGAGGGGCGAGACGGCGGACCTACGAGCAGTACTTC
TRBJ2-1 - TRBV25-1 - CASSDMSGIPSYNEQFF TGTGCCAGCAGTGACATGTCCGGGATACCCTCCTACAATGAGCAGTTCTTC
TRBJ1-2 - TRBV2 - CANGDNYGYTF TGTGCCAACGGGGATAACTATGGCTACACCTTC